The rows below give T cell receptor beta chains drawn from one sample of a study of early stage breast cancer tumors. Profiled with immunoSEQ multiplex PCR; TCRdb holds only in-frame clones, not every one. The sample includes 12,000 to 15,000 clones, 65% to 85% seen only once; the top ten take around 4.7%. Source material: normal breast tissue next to the tumor. The source is a person aged 25 to 39 with breast cancer. The CDR3 runs from the conserved cysteine through the conserved F or W. Fields, in order: clone size, CDR3 length, J gene, V gene, D gene, CDR3 DNA, CDR3 protein. D genes are given only for firm matches. Expanded clones are given a class, and other clones once, few, many or no size at all.

clone_size: few
cdr3_length: 14
j_call: TRBJ2-7
v_call: TRBV25-1
d_call: TRBD2
cdr3_nt: TGTGCCAGCAGTGAGGCGGGAGGCGCCTACGAGCAGTACTTC
cdr3_aa: CASSEAGGAYEQYF

clone_size: -
cdr3_length: 11
j_call: TRBJ2-1
v_call: TRBV20-1
d_call: -
cdr3_nt: TGCAGTGCTAATGAGGGAAGTGAGCAGTTCTTC
cdr3_aa: CSANEGSEQFF

clone_size: -
cdr3_length: 13
j_call: TRBJ2-7
v_call: TRBV9
d_call: -
cdr3_nt: TGTGCCAGCAGCACACCCCCTCTTGGGGAGCAGTACTTC
cdr3_aa: CASSTPPLGEQYF

clone_size: -
cdr3_length: 16
j_call: TRBJ2-1
v_call: TRBV7-2
d_call: TRBD2
cdr3_nt: TGTGCCAGCAGCCCTACTAGCGGAAGCTCCTACAATGAGCAGTTCTTC
cdr3_aa: CASSPTSGSSYNEQFF

clone_size: -
cdr3_length: 13
j_call: TRBJ1-1
v_call: TRBV29-1
d_call: -
cdr3_nt: TGCAGCGTTGAAGGACAGGTCAGAACTGAAGCTTTCTTT
cdr3_aa: CSVEGQVRTEAFF

clone_size: -
cdr3_length: 16
j_call: TRBJ2-7
v_call: TRBV19
d_call: -
cdr3_nt: TGTGCCAGTAGTATAGATCTGGCCAGCGGAGCCTACGAGCAGTACTTC
cdr3_aa: CASSIDLASGAYEQYF

clone_size: -
cdr3_length: 12
j_call: TRBJ2-1
v_call: TRBV2
d_call: TRBD1
cdr3_nt: TGTGCCAGCAGGACAGGGAAGAATGAGCAGTTCTTC
cdr3_aa: CASRTGKNEQFF

clone_size: -
cdr3_length: 18
j_call: TRBJ2-2
v_call: TRBV4-3
d_call: -
cdr3_nt: TGCGCCAGCAGCCAAGAGGGTCCGCAGGCCCTTAACACCGGGGAGCTGTTTTTT
cdr3_aa: CASSQEGPQALNTGELFF

clone_size: -
cdr3_length: 13
j_call: TRBJ2-7
v_call: TRBV6-5
d_call: -
cdr3_nt: TGTGCCAGCAGTTTAACAGGGCACTACGAGCAGTACTTC
cdr3_aa: CASSLTGHYEQYF

clone_size: -
cdr3_length: 15
j_call: TRBJ1-1
v_call: TRBV9
d_call: -
cdr3_nt: TGTGCCAGCAGCATCCGAGGGGGTGTGGGCACTGAAGCTTTCTTT
cdr3_aa: CASSIRGGVGTEAFF

clone_size: -
cdr3_length: 16
j_call: TRBJ2-7
v_call: TRBV4-3
d_call: TRBD2
cdr3_nt: TGCGCCAGCAGCCAAGATTTGGTAGCGGGACCCTACGAGCAGTACTTC
cdr3_aa: CASSQDLVAGPYEQYF

clone_size: -
cdr3_length: 16
j_call: TRBJ1-2
v_call: TRBV19
d_call: TRBD1
cdr3_nt: TGTGCCAGTAGTAATGGGAGGGGACAGGATAACTATGGCTACACCTTC
cdr3_aa: CASSNGRGQDNYGYTF

clone_size: -
cdr3_length: 18
j_call: TRBJ1-4
v_call: TRBV5-8
d_call: -
cdr3_nt: TGTGCCAGCAGCTTGTACCTTGGCGAAGTAACAACTAATGAAAAACTGTTTTTT
cdr3_aa: CASSLYLGEVTTNEKLFF

clone_size: -
cdr3_length: 11
j_call: TRBJ1-2
v_call: TRBV19
d_call: -
cdr3_nt: TGTGCCAGTAGTATCAGGCATGGCTACACCTTC
cdr3_aa: CASSIRHGYTF

clone_size: -
cdr3_length: 19
j_call: TRBJ2-1
v_call: TRBV5-5
d_call: TRBD2
cdr3_nt: TGTGCCAGCAGCGGTTGGGGACTAGCGGGAGGGCCCTCCTACAATGAGCAGTTCTTC
cdr3_aa: CASSGWGLAGGPSYNEQFF

clone_size: -
cdr3_length: 18
j_call: TRBJ2-3
v_call: TRBV7-9
d_call: TRBD2
cdr3_nt: TGTGCCAGCAGCTTAAGAGGACTAGCGGGAGGGCCCACAGATACGCAGTATTTT
cdr3_aa: CASSLRGLAGGPTDTQYF

clone_size: -
cdr3_length: 15
j_call: TRBJ2-2
v_call: TRBV5-6
d_call: -
cdr3_nt: TGTGCCAGCAGCGCCGAGGCAACGAACACCGGGGAGCTGTTTTTT
cdr3_aa: CASSAEATNTGELFF

clone_size: -
cdr3_length: 14
j_call: TRBJ1-1
v_call: TRBV15
d_call: -
cdr3_nt: TGTGCCACCAGCAGAGATTTGGGGCCAAGAGAAGCTTTCTTT
cdr3_aa: CATSRDLGPREAFF

clone_size: -
cdr3_length: 16
j_call: TRBJ1-4
v_call: TRBV18
d_call: -
cdr3_nt: TGTGCCAGCTCACCCCAAACCACCTCGGTTAATGAAAAACTGTTTTTT
cdr3_aa: CASSPQTTSVNEKLFF

clone_size: -
cdr3_length: 15
j_call: TRBJ2-5
v_call: TRBV11-3
d_call: -
cdr3_nt: TGTGCCAGCAGCTTAGGGGGACCGTATATGGAGACCCAGTACTTC
cdr3_aa: CASSLGGPYMETQYF

clone_size: few
cdr3_length: 15
j_call: TRBJ2-1
v_call: TRBV7-7
d_call: TRBD2
cdr3_nt: TGTGCTAGCAGCTTAGGGACTAGCGGGGTCAATGAGCAGTTCTTC
cdr3_aa: CASSLGTSGVNEQFF

clone_size: -
cdr3_length: 14
j_call: TRBJ2-7
v_call: TRBV5-5
d_call: TRBD1
cdr3_nt: TGTGCCAGCAGCTTACCGGGACAGGCAAACGAGCAGTACTTC
cdr3_aa: CASSLPGQANEQYF

clone_size: -
cdr3_length: 18
j_call: TRBJ2-5
v_call: TRBV19
d_call: TRBD2
cdr3_nt: TGTGCCAGTAGTATAGCCCCGCGCGGCGGGGGGTACCAAGAGACCCAGTACTTC
cdr3_aa: CASSIAPRGGGYQETQYF

clone_size: -
cdr3_length: 16
j_call: TRBJ2-2
v_call: TRBV5-4
d_call: TRBD2
cdr3_nt: TGTGCCAGCAGCTTGGCCTTGCGGGAGGACACCGGGGAGCTGTTTTTT
cdr3_aa: CASSLALREDTGELFF

clone_size: -
cdr3_length: 11
j_call: TRBJ2-1
v_call: TRBV6-1
d_call: -
cdr3_nt: TGTGCCAGCAGAGGGGACAATGAGCAGTTCTTC
cdr3_aa: CASRGDNEQFF

clone_size: -
cdr3_length: 15
j_call: TRBJ2-5
v_call: TRBV5-4
d_call: TRBD2
cdr3_nt: TGTGCCAGCAGCTGGCAAGGACTAGCAGGAGAGACCCAGTACTTC
cdr3_aa: CASSWQGLAGETQYF

clone_size: -
cdr3_length: 15
j_call: TRBJ1-3
v_call: TRBV5-1
d_call: -
cdr3_nt: TGCGCCAGCAGCTTGGACGGAAACTCTGGAAACACCATATATTTT
cdr3_aa: CASSLDGNSGNTIYF

clone_size: -
cdr3_length: 13
j_call: TRBJ1-2
v_call: TRBV10-2
d_call: -
cdr3_nt: TGCGCCAGCAGTGATCAGGGAAACTATGGCTACACCTTC
cdr3_aa: CASSDQGNYGYTF

clone_size: -
cdr3_length: 16
j_call: TRBJ1-1
v_call: TRBV27
d_call: -
cdr3_nt: TGTGCCAGCAGTTCATCCATGCTCTGGGGGGGGACTGAAGCTTTCTTT
cdr3_aa: CASSSSMLWGGTEAFF

clone_size: once
cdr3_length: 14
j_call: TRBJ1-1
v_call: TRBV7-9
d_call: -
cdr3_nt: TGTGCCAGCAGCCTAAGCGGGGGGGCCACTGAAGCTTTCTTT
cdr3_aa: CASSLSGGATEAFF

clone_size: -
cdr3_length: 12
j_call: TRBJ2-3
v_call: TRBV28
d_call: -
cdr3_nt: TGTGCCAGCAGTCTAGGACTAGATACGCAGTATTTT
cdr3_aa: CASSLGLDTQYF

clone_size: -
cdr3_length: 13
j_call: TRBJ1-1
v_call: TRBV7-9
d_call: -
cdr3_nt: TGTGCCAGCAGCCCAACCGGGGGGACTGAAGCTTTCTTT
cdr3_aa: CASSPTGGTEAFF

clone_size: once
cdr3_length: 13
j_call: TRBJ1-2
v_call: TRBV5-1
d_call: TRBD1
cdr3_nt: TGCGCCAGCAGCTCCGGACAGGGACGTGGCTACACCTTC
cdr3_aa: CASSSGQGRGYTF

clone_size: few
cdr3_length: 14
j_call: TRBJ1-1
v_call: TRBV27
d_call: -
cdr3_nt: TGTGCCAGCAGTTTAGCGAACCAGGGCTATGAAGCTTTCTTT
cdr3_aa: CASSLANQGYEAFF

clone_size: -
cdr3_length: 12
j_call: TRBJ1-1
v_call: TRBV2
d_call: TRBD1
cdr3_nt: TGTGCCAGCCTAAGACAGGGCTCTGAAGCTTTCTTT
cdr3_aa: CASLRQGSEAFF

clone_size: -
cdr3_length: 15
j_call: TRBJ1-2
v_call: TRBV27
d_call: -
cdr3_nt: TGTGCCAGCAGTTTATTTTCGTCAGCTAACTATGGCTACACCTTC
cdr3_aa: CASSLFSSANYGYTF

clone_size: -
cdr3_length: 14
j_call: TRBJ2-7
v_call: TRBV7-9
d_call: TRBD2
cdr3_nt: TGTGCCAGCAGCCCGGGACTAGCACCCTACGAGCAGTACTTC
cdr3_aa: CASSPGLAPYEQYF

clone_size: -
cdr3_length: 15
j_call: TRBJ1-5
v_call: TRBV19
d_call: -
cdr3_nt: TGTGCCAGCACGCGGGGACCTCAGGGACATCAGCCCCAGCATTTT
cdr3_aa: CASTRGPQGHQPQHF

clone_size: -
cdr3_length: 11
j_call: TRBJ2-2
v_call: TRBV2
d_call: -
cdr3_nt: TGTGCCAGCATTCGGACCGGGGAGCTGTTTTTT
cdr3_aa: CASIRTGELFF

clone_size: few
cdr3_length: 13
j_call: TRBJ1-1
v_call: TRBV10-3
d_call: TRBD1
cdr3_nt: TGTGCCATCCTACAGGGGGACAGCACTGAAGCTTTCTTT
cdr3_aa: CAILQGDSTEAFF

clone_size: -
cdr3_length: 12
j_call: TRBJ2-1
v_call: TRBV7-8
d_call: -
cdr3_nt: TGTGCCAGCAGCTTAATAGTGGGTGAGCAGTTCTTC
cdr3_aa: CASSLIVGEQFF

clone_size: -
cdr3_length: 15
j_call: TRBJ1-1
v_call: TRBV5-1
d_call: -
cdr3_nt: TGCGCCAGCAGCTTGAGCGGACCAACGGTTACTGAAGCTTTCTTT
cdr3_aa: CASSLSGPTVTEAFF

clone_size: -
cdr3_length: 16
j_call: TRBJ1-5
v_call: TRBV19
d_call: -
cdr3_nt: TGTGCCAGTAGTCCGATCCCTGACAGTTTGGGTCAGCCCCAGCATTTT
cdr3_aa: CASSPIPDSLGQPQHF

clone_size: -
cdr3_length: 13
j_call: TRBJ1-1
v_call: TRBV7-2
d_call: -
cdr3_nt: TGTGCCAGCAGCCCTATGGGGAACACTGAAGCTTTCTTT
cdr3_aa: CASSPMGNTEAFF

clone_size: -
cdr3_length: 17
j_call: TRBJ1-1
v_call: TRBV6-1
d_call: TRBD1
cdr3_nt: TGTGCCAGCAGTGAAGAACTCGGGACAGGGGGTGGCACTGAAGCTTTCTTT
cdr3_aa: CASSEELGTGGGTEAFF

clone_size: -
cdr3_length: 15
j_call: TRBJ2-2
v_call: TRBV27
d_call: -
cdr3_nt: TGTGCCAGCAGCTGGGCGGGGACGAACACCGGGGAGCTGTTTTTT
cdr3_aa: CASSWAGTNTGELFF

clone_size: -
cdr3_length: 15
j_call: TRBJ2-2
v_call: TRBV6-6
d_call: TRBD1
cdr3_nt: TGTGCCAGCAAAGGGGGGCAGGGGGCCACCGGGGAGCTGTTTTTT
cdr3_aa: CASKGGQGATGELFF

clone_size: -
cdr3_length: 11
j_call: TRBJ2-3
v_call: TRBV4-3
d_call: -
cdr3_nt: TGCGCCAGCAGCCAAGATTGGGTGCAGTATTTT
cdr3_aa: CASSQDWVQYF

clone_size: -
cdr3_length: 15
j_call: TRBJ2-3
v_call: TRBV5-1
d_call: -
cdr3_nt: TGCGCCAGCAGCTTGGATACGACAGAAACAGATACGCAGTATTTT
cdr3_aa: CASSLDTTETDTQYF

clone_size: -
cdr3_length: 14
j_call: TRBJ2-5
v_call: TRBV29-1
d_call: TRBD1
cdr3_nt: TGCAGCGTTACAGGACAGGTGATCCAAGAGACCCAGTACTTC
cdr3_aa: CSVTGQVIQETQYF

clone_size: -
cdr3_length: 15
j_call: TRBJ1-1
v_call: TRBV19
d_call: TRBD1
cdr3_nt: TGTGCCAGTAGCAAGGGGGCCCCCATGAACACTGAAGCTTTCTTT
cdr3_aa: CASSKGAPMNTEAFF

clone_size: -
cdr3_length: 16
j_call: TRBJ1-3
v_call: TRBV9
d_call: -
cdr3_nt: TGTGCCAGCAGCCCCCGACAGCCACTCTCTGGAAACACCATATATTTT
cdr3_aa: CASSPRQPLSGNTIYF

clone_size: -
cdr3_length: 12
j_call: TRBJ2-7
v_call: TRBV28
d_call: -
cdr3_nt: TGTGCCAGCAGTCTAGGCTCCTACGAGCAGTACTTC
cdr3_aa: CASSLGSYEQYF

clone_size: -
cdr3_length: 14
j_call: TRBJ2-1
v_call: TRBV28
d_call: TRBD1
cdr3_nt: TGTGCCAGCAGTCGGACAGGCGAGTACAATGAGCAGTTCTTC
cdr3_aa: CASSRTGEYNEQFF

clone_size: once
cdr3_length: 16
j_call: TRBJ2-2
v_call: TRBV19
d_call: TRBD1
cdr3_nt: TGTGCCAGTAGAACAGGCAAACAGGGGGGCACCGGGGAGCTGTTTTTT
cdr3_aa: CASRTGKQGGTGELFF